These 29 T cell receptor beta chains were all obtained from the same sample, sequenced in a study of beta chain features in type 1 diabetes. For these receptors, no antigen is known. The study reverse transcribed the entire isolated RNA, so it sequenced expressed TCRB transcripts. The protocol was immunoSEQ multiplex PCR, while the TCRdb copy is restricted to in-frame clones and leaves out a portion. This sample has about 700,000 clones, with under 15% found just once. Study-wide points: All four CD4+ subsets of Type 1 diabetes patients contained TCRB CDR3s that were moderately but significantly shorter.

The specimen was naive CD4+ T cells from blood. The receptors were sampled from a man between 18 and 35 years old with type 1 diabetes.

This clone was seen only a few times. The V call is TRBV10-3, the J call TRBJ1-1; TRBD1 agrees at 9 bases. The CDR3 extends over 15 amino acids. The ends lost 3 bases at V and 3 bases at J; junction bases unmatched: 5. Germline lookup yields CDR1 ENHRY and CDR2 SYGVKD. The chain's CDR3 is CAISDLDRGYTEAFF. Written as DNA, the CDR3 is TGTGCCATCAGTGACCTAGACAGGGGGTACACTGAAGCTTTCTTT.

The J gene is TRBJ2-5, the V gene TRBV2; D ambiguous. V lost 1 base and J lost 1, with 16 bases in between. This CDR3 has 17 residues. Germline assignment: CDR1 SNHLY and CDR2 FYNNEI. The CDR3 spells CASSEGTLGNTQETQYF. CDR3 DNA: TGTGCCAGCAGTGAAGGGACCTTAGGGAACACCCAAGAGACCCAGTACTTC.

This clone was detected only a few times. The chain recombines TRBV9 with TRBJ2-3, with 13 bases identical to TRBD2. Germline trimming cut 4 bases from V and 6 bases from J; bases unmatched to any gene: 8. Germline V gives CDR1 SGDLS, CDR2 YYNGEE. This CDR3 has 16 residues. CDR3 nucleotides: TGTGCCAGCAGCCTGACTAGCGGGGGGCCCGGGGATACGCAGTATTTT. Translating it yields CASSLTSGGPGDTQYF. Supplemented by reference TRBV9 and TRBJ2-3, the full variable domain reads DSGVTQTPKHLITATGQRVTLRCSPRSGDLSVYWYQQSLDQGLQFLIQYYNGEERAKGNILERFSAQQFPDLHSELNLSSLELGDSALYFCASSLTSGGPGDTQYFGPGTRLTVL.

To note about this clone: Different DNA sequences within this sample yield the same CDR3. The chain is built from TRBV30 and TRBJ1-6, with TRBD1 as a possible D gene (5 bases). Germline values: CDR1 GTSNPN, CDR2 SVGIG (reference sequence). V lost 3 bases to trimming and J lost 7 bases, with 7 bases between them. The CDR3 spans 12 residues. CDR3 loop: CAWSRDNSPLHF. The CDR3 DNA sequence: TGTGCCTGGAGCAGGGACAATTCACCCCTCCACTTT.

This clone has a handful of counts. The CDR3 DNA reads TGTGCCAGCAGCTCCCCTCAGAGTGGCGCAACCTATGGCTACACCTTC. This codes for CASSSPQSGATYGYTF. The chain is built from TRBV7-9 and TRBJ1-2; D is ambiguous. The germline gives CDR1 SEHNR, CDR2 FQNEAQ (reference sequence). Trimming stripped 4 bases from V and 4 bases from J, with 19 bases between. CDR3 length: 16 amino acids.

This clone was seen a few times. This chain connects TRBV29-1 to TRBJ2-5, with TRBD1 as a possible D gene (8 bases). V was shortened by 3 bases and J by 11 bases, with 16 bases between the two germline ends. This CDR3 is built from 12 residues. Per germline, CDR1 SQVTM and CDR2 ANQGSEA. The CDR3 sequence: CSVDQGAREQYF. The CDR3 DNA reads as TGCAGCGTTGACCAGGGGGCGCGGGAGCAGTACTTC. Full variable domain (remainder filled in from reference TRBV29-1 and TRBJ2-5): SAVISQKPSRDICQRGTSLTIQCQVDSQVTMMFWYRQQPGQSLTLIATANQGSEATYESGFVIDKFPISRPNLTFSTLTVSNMSPEDSSIYLCSVDQGAREQYFGPGTRLLVL.

The chain joins TRBV6-5 to TRBJ2-7; D is ambiguous. The V end was cut by 0 bases, the J end by 2 bases, with 11 bases between. Per germline, CDR1 MNHEY and CDR2 SVGAGI. This CDR3 spans 15 amino acids. CDR3 sequence reads: CASSYSGGSPYEQYF. The CDR3 coding sequence is TGTGCCAGCAGTTACTCAGGTGGCAGTCCCTACGAGCAGTACTTC.

This clone was observed a handful of times. The rearrangement links TRBV10-3 to TRBJ2-7, with TRBD1 matching over 10 bases. The CDR3 covers 15 residues. J lost 4 bases, V lost 1 base, and 4 bases had no gene match. CDR1 and CDR2 from the germline V gene are ENHRY and SYGVKD. The CDR3 DNA reads TGTGCCATCAGTGAGTGGGGACAGGGGAGGTACGAGCAGTACTTC. Residues: CAISEWGQGRYEQYF.

This clone was found a few times. The V and J genes are TRBV4-1 and TRBJ1-2; weak D call: TRBD1 (6 bases). This CDR3 has 15 amino acids. V was shortened by 4 bases and J by 3 bases, with 15 bases between the two germline ends. CDR1 and CDR2 from the germline V gene are MGHRA and YSYEKL. DNA for the CDR3: TGCGCCAGCAGCCCGACAGGAGGGGACGACTATGGCTACACCTTC. Amino acids: CASSPTGGDDYGYTF.

CDR3 protein: CASSHGNEQFF. The CDR3 nucleotides are TGTGCCAGCAGTCATGGCAATGAGCAGTTCTTC. V is TRBV6-1 and J is TRBJ2-1; D gene uncertain. CDR3 length: 11 residues. V shed 5 bases and J shed 6 bases, with 5 bases lying between them. Germline CDR1 is MNHNS and CDR2 is SASEGT.

The chain combines TRBV20-1 with TRBJ1-1, with a tentative D call TRBD1 (6 bases). V was clipped by 6 bases and J by 8 bases, with 10 bases between them. The CDR3 runs 10 residues. Germline V gene lookup returns CDR1 DFQATT and CDR2 SNEGSKA (reference sequence). The CDR3 DNA is TGCAGTGCCGTTGGACAGGAAGCTTTCTTT. It yields the protein CSAVGQEAFF.

V gene TRBV9 combines with J gene TRBJ2-1; 9 positions agree with TRBD1. The CDR3 runs to 15 residues. With 8 bases clipped from V and 5 bases from J, the junction kept 11 bases outside the gene matches. Per germline, CDR1 SGDLS and CDR2 YYNGEE. The chain's CDR3 is CASNNRDRVNNEQFF. Here the CDR3 DNA reads TGTGCCAGTAACAACCGGGACAGGGTCAACAATGAGCAGTTCTTC.

J is TRBJ2-2 and V is TRBV5-4; D is uncertain. The V end lost 2 bases, the J end lost 1 base, and 6 bases lay between the germline ends. The CDR3 consists of 14 residues. CDR1 is SGHNT and CDR2 is YYREEE in the germline V gene (reference sequence). Here the CDR3 DNA reads TGTGCCAGCAGCTTAGACTGGAACACCGGGGAGCTGTTTTTT. Encoded protein: CASSLDWNTGELFF.

This clone occurred a few times. The chain recombines TRBV10-3 with TRBJ1-2, with a tentative D call TRBD1 (5 bases). V was trimmed by 11 bases and J by 6 bases, leaving 19 bases between them. The CDR3 has 13 residues. In germline, CDR1 is ENHRY, CDR2 SYGVKD. This chain's CDR3 is CASTKGGEHGYTF. In DNA, the CDR3 is TGTGCCTCCACCAAGGGAGGGGAACATGGCTACACCTTC.

The gene calls are TRBV7-9 and TRBJ1-1; possible D gene TRBD1, 5 bases. Trimming stripped 5 bases from V and 1 base from J, with 14 bases between. CDR1 is SEHNR, CDR2 FQNEAQ, per germline (reference sequence). The CDR3 has 15 residues. CDR3 bases: TGTGCCAGCAGCATGCCGGACAATTCGAACACTGAAGCTTTCTTT. It encodes CASSMPDNSNTEAFF.

The J gene is TRBJ1-4, the V gene TRBV27; the D is unclear. The CDR3 length is 14 residues. The V end was cut by 6 bases, the J end by 5 bases, with 13 bases between. The germline V gene encodes CDR1 MNHEY and CDR2 SMNVEV (reference sequence). DNA of the CDR3: TGTGCCAGCAGCCCTCCGGGCCCCAATGAAAAACTGTTTTTT. Protein sequence: CASSPPGPNEKLFF. The full variable domain, in which reference TRBV27 and TRBJ1-4 provide the parts outside the CDR3, is EAQVTQNPRYLITVTGKKLTVTCSQNMNHEYMSWYRQDPGLGLRQIYYSMNVEVTDKGDVPEGYKVSRKEKRNFPLILESPSPNQTSLYFCASSPPGPNEKLFFGSGTQLSVL.

The chain has TRBV5-1 and TRBJ1-1; D possibly corresponds to TRBD1 (6 bases). CDR1 is SGHRS, CDR2 YFSETQ, per germline. The germline V and J ends were trimmed by 0 bases and 3 bases, with 9 bases remaining between them. The CDR3 sequence is 14 residues long. The CDR3 reads CASSLGHRDTEAFF. The CDR3 coding sequence is TGCGCCAGCAGCTTGGGACACAGGGACACTGAAGCTTTCTTT.

The gene calls are TRBV29-1 and TRBJ2-1; TRBD1 is a possible D gene (6 bases). This CDR3 is 14 amino acids long. Trimming removed 6 bases at V and 8 bases at J, with 20 bases between. Germline assignment: CDR1 SQVTM and CDR2 ANQGSEA. CDR3 protein: CSVVTGLSSDEQFF. The DNA of the CDR3 is TGCAGCGTCGTTACAGGGCTGTCCAGCGATGAGCAGTTCTTC.

The chain recombines TRBV13 with TRBJ1-1; tentative D call: TRBD1 (5 bases). With 2 bases removed from V and 6 bases from J, the gap between germline ends came to 22 bases. The germline gives CDR1 PRHDT, CDR2 FYEKMQ (reference sequence). The CDR3 spans 17 residues. The chain's CDR3 is CASSLRGVTSWAPEAFF. The DNA of the CDR3 is TGTGCCAGCAGCTTAAGGGGCGTTACCAGTTGGGCCCCTGAAGCTTTCTTT.

V is TRBV28 and J is TRBJ2-7; D is perhaps TRBD1 (5 bases). With 3 bases removed from V and 2 bases from J, the gap between germline ends came to 11 bases. CDR1 and CDR2 (germline): MDHEN, SYDVKM. The CDR3 is 14 residues long. DNA of the CDR3: TGTGCCAGCAGTTTGTCAGGGAAAACCTACGAGCAGTACTTC. This sequence encodes CASSLSGKTYEQYF.

This clone was counted between two and nine times. Germline and junction disagree at one end, which may indicate a read error. This chain connects TRBV5-5 to TRBJ2-3; perhaps TRBD1 as D (6 bases). This CDR3 spans 14 amino acids. Per germline, CDR1 SGHKS and CDR2 YYEKEE (reference sequence). This chain's CDR3 is CASSADRFTDTQYF. CDR3 DNA: TGTGCCAGCAGCGCCGACAGGTTCACAGATACACAGTATTTT.

This clone was recorded a few times. The rearrangement uses TRBV9 and TRBJ1-5, with 8 bases fitting TRBD1. J was trimmed by 4 bases and V by 2 bases; bases with no gene match: 11. The CDR3 contains 17 residues. CDR1 is SGDLS, CDR2 YYNGEE, per germline. The CDR3 loop reads CASSVSDGQGGNQPQHF. The CDR3 region has the DNA TGTGCCAGCAGCGTTTCCGACGGACAGGGCGGGAATCAGCCCCAGCATTTT.

The chain employs TRBV18 and TRBJ1-2; D perhaps matches TRBD1 (6 bases). Per germline, CDR1 KGHSH and CDR2 LQKENI. Trimming removed 2 bases from V and 3 bases from J, with 19 bases in between. This CDR3 region has 17 residues. Here the CDR3 reads CASSPFPMDREYYGYTF. The DNA for the CDR3 is TGTGCCAGCTCACCATTTCCAATGGACAGAGAATACTATGGCTACACCTTC.

In this sample, this clone turned up a few times. The CDR3 region is CASSFGGEGGYTF. CDR3 in DNA: TGCGCCAGCAGCTTCGGGGGAGAAGGAGGCTACACCTTC. The chain couples TRBV5-1 to TRBJ1-2, with D possibly TRBD1 on 5 matching bases. Germline lookup yields CDR1 SGHRS and CDR2 YFSETQ. This CDR3 contains 13 residues. V was pared by 2 bases and J by 8 bases, with 13 bases between. Variable domain in full (rest from reference TRBV5-1 and TRBJ1-2): KAGVTQTPRYLIKTRGQQVTLSCSPISGHRSVSWYQQTPGQGLQFLFEYFSETQRNKGNFPGRFSGRQFSNSRSEMNVSTLELGDSALYLCASSFGGEGGYTFGSGTRLTVV.

The chain has TRBV27 and TRBJ2-1; D uncertain. Germline V gene data show CDR1 as MNHEY and CDR2 as SMNVEV (reference sequence). V lost 6 bases and J 0 bases, leaving 21 bases between the germline ends. The CDR3 is made up of 18 amino acids. The CDR3 sequence: CASSQVPLTDSSYNEQFF. In DNA form, the CDR3 reads TGTGCCAGCAGCCAAGTCCCCCTGACTGATAGCTCCTACAATGAGCAGTTCTTC.

The sample holds a few counts of this clone. The rearrangement joins TRBV29-1 to TRBJ1-1; TRBD1 agrees at 9 bases. Trimming cost V 7 bases and J 6 bases; bases outside gene matches: 3. Germline values: CDR1 SQVTM, CDR2 ANQGSEA. The CDR3 has 11 amino acids. In DNA, the CDR3 is TGCAGCGGGGGACAGGGCCCTGAAGCTTTCTTT. Translating gives CSGGQGPEAFF.

The chain carries TRBV28 and TRBJ1-2; the D is unclear. The CDR3 runs 13 residues. Germline V gene sequence: CDR1 MDHEN, CDR2 SYDVKM. V gave up 6 bases and J gave up 0 bases, with 8 bases separating them. DNA of the CDR3: TGTGCCAGCAGCTCCCCTACTAACTATGGCTACACCTTC. Amino acid sequence: CASSSPTNYGYTF.

This clone was counted a few times. The chain uses TRBV2 and TRBJ1-4; possibly TRBD1 for D (6 bases). The CDR3 has 14 amino acids. Germline assignment: CDR1 SNHLY and CDR2 FYNNEI. Trimming stripped 6 bases from V and 7 bases from J, with 15 bases between. The DNA for the CDR3 is TGTGCCAGCAGCGAGGGGGTGGCCGGTGAAAAACTGTTTTTT. As protein: CASSEGVAGEKLFF.

Comment on this clone: Other DNA sequences in this sample translate to the same CDR3. V is TRBV7-9 and J is TRBJ1-2; tentatively, D is TRBD1 (5 bases). Trimming took off 5 bases at V and 3 bases at J, with 10 bases between the two ends. This CDR3 is 13 amino acids long. Germline CDR1 and CDR2: SEHNR and FQNEAQ (reference sequence). Here the CDR3 reads CASSPQGHYGYTF. In DNA, the CDR3 is TGTGCCAGCAGCCCCCAGGGACACTATGGCTACACCTTC.